This T cell receptor beta chain was identified during a study of T cells in Graves' hyperthyroidism and ophthalmopathy. Study-level points and caveats: Through a model of 13 V-J features, ophthalmopathy was separated from stable hyperthyroidism. Among clonotypes expanded in thyroid above 0.001, most were also found in blood.

A remark on this clonotype: The antigen remains undetermined.

The PBMCs were sourced from fresh peripheral blood (approximately 10 ml). Amplification targeted TCR beta CDR3 regions from RNA transcripts. TCR CDR3 underwent first-round RT-PCR with the HTBI primer set. TCRdb re-called the multiplex PCR reads through MiXCR, storing one row per CDR3 protein. Of hundreds of thousands of distinct CDR3 sequences detected, 15% to 20% appear once; the ten largest clones hold around 3.5%. The specimen sequenced was blood. This receptor was obtained from a woman aged 40-49 years with Graves' ophthalmopathy.

This CDR3 is CASSARDRSEKLFF. The CDR3 DNA follows: TGTGCCAGCAGCGCTCGGGACAGGTCTGAAAAACTGTTTTTT. The V call is TRBV7-9, the J call TRBJ1-4, with TRBD1 matching 8 bases. The V gene end was trimmed by 5 bases and the J gene end by 7 bases; junction bases not matched to a gene: 6. Germline CDR1 SEHNR, CDR2 FQNEAQ (reference sequence). The CDR3 covers 14 residues.